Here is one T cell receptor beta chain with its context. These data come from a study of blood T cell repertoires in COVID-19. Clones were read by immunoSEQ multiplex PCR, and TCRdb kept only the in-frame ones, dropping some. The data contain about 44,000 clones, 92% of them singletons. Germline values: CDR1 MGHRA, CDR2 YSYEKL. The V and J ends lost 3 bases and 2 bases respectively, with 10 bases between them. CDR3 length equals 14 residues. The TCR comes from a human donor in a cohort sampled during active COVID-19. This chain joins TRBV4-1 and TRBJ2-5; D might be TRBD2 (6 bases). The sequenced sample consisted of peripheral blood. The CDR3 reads CASSHRGLQETQYF. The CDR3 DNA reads TGCGCCAGCAGCCACCGGGGGTTACAAGAGACCCAGTACTTC.